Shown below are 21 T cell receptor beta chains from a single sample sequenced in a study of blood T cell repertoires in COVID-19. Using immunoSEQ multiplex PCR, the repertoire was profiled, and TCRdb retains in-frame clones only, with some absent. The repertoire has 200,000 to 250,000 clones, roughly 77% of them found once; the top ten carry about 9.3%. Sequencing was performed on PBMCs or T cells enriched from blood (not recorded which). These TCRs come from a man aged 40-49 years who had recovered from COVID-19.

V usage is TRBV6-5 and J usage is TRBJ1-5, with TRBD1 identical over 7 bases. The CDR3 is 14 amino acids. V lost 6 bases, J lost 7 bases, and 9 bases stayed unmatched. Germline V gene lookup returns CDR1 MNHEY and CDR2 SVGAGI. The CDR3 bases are TGTGCCAGCAGAGCCGACAGGGAAGGGCAGCCCCAGCATTTT. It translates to CASRADREGQPQHF.

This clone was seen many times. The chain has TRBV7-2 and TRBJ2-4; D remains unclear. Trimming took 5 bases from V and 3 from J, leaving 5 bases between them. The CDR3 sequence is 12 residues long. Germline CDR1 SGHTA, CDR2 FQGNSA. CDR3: CASSHIKNIQYF. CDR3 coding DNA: TGTGCCAGCAGCCACATCAAAAACATTCAGTACTTC.

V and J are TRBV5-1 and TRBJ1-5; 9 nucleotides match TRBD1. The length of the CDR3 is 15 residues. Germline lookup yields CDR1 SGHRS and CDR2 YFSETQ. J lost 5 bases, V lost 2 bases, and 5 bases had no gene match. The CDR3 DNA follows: TGCGCCAGCAGCTTAGGACAGGGGCCGGATCAGCCCCAGCATTTT. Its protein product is CASSLGQGPDQPQHF.

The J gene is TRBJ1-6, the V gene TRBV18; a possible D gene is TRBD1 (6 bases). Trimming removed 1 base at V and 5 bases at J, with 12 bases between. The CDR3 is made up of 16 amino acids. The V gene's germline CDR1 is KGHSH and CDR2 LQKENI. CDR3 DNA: TGTGCCAGCTCACCACGGGGGCAGATGGATAATTCACCCCTCCACTTT. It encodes CASSPRGQMDNSPLHF.

The CDR3 here is CASSYGQGQFF. The CDR3 nucleotides read TGTGCCAGCAGTTACGGACAAGGGCAGTTCTTC. The chain uses TRBV6-5 and TRBJ2-1; perhaps TRBD1 as D (5 bases). V shed 2 bases and J shed 12 bases, with 8 bases lying between them. Germline assignment: CDR1 MNHEY and CDR2 SVGAGI. The CDR3 runs to 11 residues.

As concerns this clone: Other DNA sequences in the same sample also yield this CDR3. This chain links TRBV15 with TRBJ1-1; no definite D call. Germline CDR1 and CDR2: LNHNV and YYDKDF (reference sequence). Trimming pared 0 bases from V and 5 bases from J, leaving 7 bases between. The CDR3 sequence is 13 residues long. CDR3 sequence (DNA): TGTGCCACCAGCAGAGAGACGGGGACTGAAGCTTTCTTT. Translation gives CATSRETGTEAFF.

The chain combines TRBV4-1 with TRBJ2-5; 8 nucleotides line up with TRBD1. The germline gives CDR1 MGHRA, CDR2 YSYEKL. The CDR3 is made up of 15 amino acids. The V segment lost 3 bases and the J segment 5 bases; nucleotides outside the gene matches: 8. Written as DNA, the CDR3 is TGCGCCAGCAGCCAGACGACAGGGACAGGCGAGACCCAGTACTTC. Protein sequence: CASSQTTGTGETQYF.

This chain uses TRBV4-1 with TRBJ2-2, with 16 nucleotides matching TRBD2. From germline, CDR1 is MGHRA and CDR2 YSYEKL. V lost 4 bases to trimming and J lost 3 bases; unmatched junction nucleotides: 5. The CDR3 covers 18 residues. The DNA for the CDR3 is TGCGCCAGCAGCCGGGGACTAGCGGGGGGGCCGGACACCGGGGAGCTGTTTTTT. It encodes CASSRGLAGGPDTGELFF.

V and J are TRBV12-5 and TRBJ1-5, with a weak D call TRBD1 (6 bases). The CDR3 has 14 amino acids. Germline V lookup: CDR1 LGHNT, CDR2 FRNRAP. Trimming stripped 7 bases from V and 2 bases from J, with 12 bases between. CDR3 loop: CASVQGSGNQPQHF. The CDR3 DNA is TGTGCTAGTGTACAGGGCTCTGGCAATCAGCCCCAGCATTTT.

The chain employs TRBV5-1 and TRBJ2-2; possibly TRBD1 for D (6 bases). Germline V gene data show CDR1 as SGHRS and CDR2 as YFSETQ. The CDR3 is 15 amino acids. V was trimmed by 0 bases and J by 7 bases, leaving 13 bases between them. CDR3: CASSLALGANGELFF. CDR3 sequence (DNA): TGCGCCAGCAGCTTGGCTTTGGGGGCAAACGGGGAGCTGTTTTTT. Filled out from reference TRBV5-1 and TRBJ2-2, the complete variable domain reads KAGVTQTPRYLIKTRGQQVTLSCSPISGHRSVSWYQQTPGQGLQFLFEYFSETQRNKGNFPGRFSGRQFSNSRSEMNVSTLELGDSALYLCASSLALGANGELFFGEGSRLTVL.

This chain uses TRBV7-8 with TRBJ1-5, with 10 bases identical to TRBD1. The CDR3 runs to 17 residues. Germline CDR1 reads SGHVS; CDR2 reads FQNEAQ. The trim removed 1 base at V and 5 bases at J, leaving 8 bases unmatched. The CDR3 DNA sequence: TGTGCCAGCAGCTTAGGACCGGGACAGGGGATCCATCAGCCCCAGCATTTT. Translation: CASSLGPGQGIHQPQHF. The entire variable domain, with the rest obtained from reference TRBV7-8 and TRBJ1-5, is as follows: GAGVSQSPRYKVAKRGQDVALRCDPISGHVSLFWYQQALGQGPEFLTYFQNEAQLDKSGLPSDRFFAERPEGSVSTLKIQRTQQEDSAVYLCASSLGPGQGIHQPQHFGDGTRLSIL.

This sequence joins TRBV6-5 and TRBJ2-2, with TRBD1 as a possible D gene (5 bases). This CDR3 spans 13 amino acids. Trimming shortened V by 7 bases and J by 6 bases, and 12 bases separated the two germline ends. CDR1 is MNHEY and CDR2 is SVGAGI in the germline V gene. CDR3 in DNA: TGTGCCAGCACGATAGGGGTAGCCGGGGAGCTGTTTTTT. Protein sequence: CASTIGVAGELFF.

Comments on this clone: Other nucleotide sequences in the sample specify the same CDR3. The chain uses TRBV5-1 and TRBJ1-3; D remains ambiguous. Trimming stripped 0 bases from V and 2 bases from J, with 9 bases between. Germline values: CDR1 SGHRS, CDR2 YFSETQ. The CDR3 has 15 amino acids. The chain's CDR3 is CASSLGGDPGNTIYF. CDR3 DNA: TGCGCCAGCAGCTTGGGCGGGGATCCTGGAAACACCATATATTTT.

CDR3 sequence (DNA): TGTGCCAGCAGGGAGCGAAGACGGATCAATCAGCCCCAGCATTTT. Translating it yields CASRERRRINQPQHF. This chain links TRBV2 with TRBJ1-5; D is ambiguous. Germline V gene lookup returns CDR1 SNHLY and CDR2 FYNNEI. Trimming removed 6 bases at V and 3 bases at J, with 15 bases between. This CDR3 has 15 amino acids.

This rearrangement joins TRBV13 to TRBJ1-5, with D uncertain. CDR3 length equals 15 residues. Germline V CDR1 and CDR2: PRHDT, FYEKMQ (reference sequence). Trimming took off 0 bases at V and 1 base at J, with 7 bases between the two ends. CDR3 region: CASSLGRFSNQPQHF. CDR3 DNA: TGTGCCAGCAGCTTAGGCAGATTCAGCAATCAGCCCCAGCATTTT.

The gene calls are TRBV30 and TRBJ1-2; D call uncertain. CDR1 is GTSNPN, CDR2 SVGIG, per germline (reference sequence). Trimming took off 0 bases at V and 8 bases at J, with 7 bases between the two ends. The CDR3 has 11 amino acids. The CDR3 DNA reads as TGTGCCTGGAGTGTAGGAGAAGGCTACACCTTC. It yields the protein CAWSVGEGYTF. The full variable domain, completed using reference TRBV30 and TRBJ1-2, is SQTIHQWPATLVQPVGSPLSLECTVEGTSNPNLYWYRQAAGRGLQLLFYSVGIGQISSEVPQNLSASRPQDRQFILSSKKLLLSDSGFYLCAWSVGEGYTFGSGTRLTVV.

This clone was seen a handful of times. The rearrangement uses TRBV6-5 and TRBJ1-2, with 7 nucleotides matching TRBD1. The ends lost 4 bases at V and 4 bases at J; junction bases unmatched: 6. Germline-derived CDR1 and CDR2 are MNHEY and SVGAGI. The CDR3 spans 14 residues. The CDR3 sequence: CASSFSGGRYGYTF. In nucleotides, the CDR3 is TGTGCCAGCAGTTTTTCAGGGGGGCGCTATGGCTACACCTTC.

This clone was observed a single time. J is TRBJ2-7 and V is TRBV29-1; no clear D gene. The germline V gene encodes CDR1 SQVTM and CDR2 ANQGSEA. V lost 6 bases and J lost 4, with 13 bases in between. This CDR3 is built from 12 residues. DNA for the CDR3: TGCAGCGTGGAAAAGAGTAATTACGAGCAGTACTTC. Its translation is CSVEKSNYEQYF.

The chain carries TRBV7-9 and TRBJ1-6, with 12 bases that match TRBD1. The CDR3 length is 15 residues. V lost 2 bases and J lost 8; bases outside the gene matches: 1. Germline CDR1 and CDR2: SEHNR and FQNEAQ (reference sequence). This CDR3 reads CASSLRDRGHSPLHF. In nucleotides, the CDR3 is TGTGCCAGCAGCTTAAGGGACAGGGGGCATTCACCCCTCCACTTT. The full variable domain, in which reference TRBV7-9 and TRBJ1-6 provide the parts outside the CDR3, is DTGVSQNPRHKITKRGQNVTFRCDPISEHNRLYWYRQTLGQGPEFLTYFQNEAQLEKSRLLSDRFSAERPKGSFSTLEIQRTEQGDSAMYLCASSLRDRGHSPLHFGNGTRLTVT.

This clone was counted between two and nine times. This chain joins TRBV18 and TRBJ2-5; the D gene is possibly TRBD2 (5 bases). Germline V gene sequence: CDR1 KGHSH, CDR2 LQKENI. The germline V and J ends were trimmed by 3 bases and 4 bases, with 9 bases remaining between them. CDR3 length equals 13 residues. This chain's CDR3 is CASSPGNRETQYF. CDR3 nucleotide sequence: TGTGCCAGCTCACCCGGGAACCGAGAGACCCAGTACTTC.

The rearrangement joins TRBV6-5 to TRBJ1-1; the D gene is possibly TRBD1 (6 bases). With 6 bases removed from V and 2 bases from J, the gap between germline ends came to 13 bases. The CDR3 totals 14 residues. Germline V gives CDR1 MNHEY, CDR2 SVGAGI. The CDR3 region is CASSRNRENTEAFF. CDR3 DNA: TGTGCCAGCAGCCGTAACAGGGAAAACACTGAAGCTTTCTTT.